What follows describes a single TCR beta chain. Sequenced by immunoSEQ multiplex PCR; TCRdb stores in-frame clones only, minus some. The table includes hundreds of thousands of clones, 80% to 90% detected once. The sample is drawn from a study of shared clonotypes between healthy human individuals. Per germline, CDR1 SEHNR and CDR2 FQNEAQ (reference sequence). Trimming stripped 1 base from V and 3 bases from J, with 4 bases between. The length of the CDR3 is 12 residues. V gene TRBV7-9 combines with J gene TRBJ2-7; no clear D. The receptor comes from a man aged 18 to 30 in good health. Sequenced sample: memory CD8+ T cells sorted from blood. Indicated subset: CD45RO+ cells pooled with CCR7-negative TemRA cells. CDR3 DNA: TGTGCCAGCAGCTTAGTTAACTACGAGCAGTACTTC. Translation: CASSLVNYEQYF. Full variable domain (remainder filled in from reference TRBV7-9 and TRBJ2-7): DTGVSQNPRHKITKRGQNVTFRCDPISEHNRLYWYRQTLGQGPEFLTYFQNEAQLEKSRLLSDRFSAERPKGSFSTLEIQRTEQGDSAMYLCASSLVNYEQYFGPGTRLTVT.